Presented here are 22 T cell receptor beta chains from one specimen sequenced in a study of cytomegalovirus exposure and HLA in healthy donors. PCR involved 60 Vbeta and 13 Jbeta primers. Only in-frame clones appear in the TCRdb table, and some are missing; sequencing was by immunoSEQ multiplex PCR. The sample contains around 99,000 clones, 81% of which appear only once. The sequencing sample was made of PBMCs. The source is a woman in her twenties or thirties in good health and CMV-seronegative.

This clone was found once. The V and J genes are TRBV11-3 and TRBJ2-5; possible D gene TRBD2, 6 bases. CDR3 length: 13 amino acids. Germline-derived CDR1 and CDR2 are SGHNT and YENEEA. Trimming pared 5 bases from V and 6 bases from J, leaving 13 bases between. The DNA of the CDR3 is TGTGCCAGCAGCCGCGGGACCGGGCAGACCCAGTACTTC. This translates into CASSRGTGQTQYF.

This clone is a singleton in its sample. This chain links TRBV4-1 with TRBJ2-5; D is possibly TRBD1 (6 bases). The J call may be incorrect, as the DNA end agrees better with TRBJ2-7. Per germline, CDR1 MGHRA and CDR2 YSYEKL. The CDR3 length is 14 residues. The chain's CDR3 is CASSQGTGTYEQYF. As DNA, the CDR3 is TGCGCCAGCAGCCAAGGAACAGGGACCTACGAGCAGTACTTC.

The chain carries TRBV5-8 and TRBJ1-5; 10 bases are shared with TRBD1. Germline V gives CDR1 SGHTS, CDR2 YDEGEE. Unmatched junction bases numbered 11, after V lost 4 bases and J lost 7 bases. The CDR3 has 16 residues. This CDR3 is CASSRRQGAAGQPQHF. The CDR3 nucleotides are TGTGCCAGCAGCCGAAGACAGGGGGCGGCCGGGCAGCCCCAGCATTTT.

Details on this clone: At the DNA level, this CDR3 is encoded by other sequences in the same sample as well. V is TRBV6-1 and J is TRBJ2-3; 9 positions match TRBD2. Germline V lookup: CDR1 MNHNS, CDR2 SASEGT. J was trimmed by 4 bases and V by 8 bases; bases with no gene match: 7. The CDR3 has 14 residues. CDR3 nucleotide sequence: TGTGCCAGCCTAGAAGCGGGAGGTCCAGATACGCAGTATTTT. Translation: CASLEAGGPDTQYF.

About this clone: At one of its ends the junction is not consistent with the germline gene, which may arise from a read error. This specimen includes other DNA sequences encoding the same CDR3. The V call is TRBV5-1, the J call TRBJ2-2; TRBD1 might be the D (6 bases). Germline CDR1 and CDR2: SGHRS and YFSETQ. This CDR3 is built from 14 residues. The CDR3 sequence: CASSYGQNTGELFF. In DNA form, the CDR3 reads TGCGCCAGCAGCTATGGACAGAACACCGGAGAGCTGTTTTTT.

The V and J genes are TRBV30 and TRBJ1-3; no clear D gene. The germline V gene has CDR1 GTSNPN and CDR2 SVGIG (reference sequence). Trimming pared 0 bases from V and 0 bases from J, leaving 9 bases between. This CDR3 is built from 15 residues. The CDR3 region is CAWSVEAYSGNTIYF. Here the CDR3 DNA reads TGTGCCTGGAGTGTGGAGGCATACTCTGGAAACACCATATATTTT.

This clone was seen a few times. This rearrangement joins TRBV28 to TRBJ1-5; D not resolved. CDR3 length equals 12 residues. From germline, CDR1 is MDHEN and CDR2 SYDVKM. V was trimmed by 10 bases and J by 0 bases, leaving 7 bases between them. The CDR3 bases are TGTGCCACCCGGAGTAGCAATCAGCCCCAGCATTTT. This codes for CATRSSNQPQHF.

This rearrangement joins TRBV5-1 to TRBJ2-3; 9 bases match TRBD2. The V segment lost 2 bases and the J segment 5 bases; nucleotides outside the gene matches: 9. This CDR3 has 16 amino acids. The germline gives CDR1 SGHRS, CDR2 YFSETQ. CDR3 amino acids: CASSFSPSGKLDTQYF. The CDR3 coding sequence is TGCGCCAGCAGCTTCTCCCCTAGCGGGAAATTAGATACGCAGTATTTT. The whole variable domain, remainder taken from reference TRBV5-1 and TRBJ2-3, is KAGVTQTPRYLIKTRGQQVTLSCSPISGHRSVSWYQQTPGQGLQFLFEYFSETQRNKGNFPGRFSGRQFSNSRSEMNVSTLELGDSALYLCASSFSPSGKLDTQYFGPGTRLTVL.

About this clone itself: The junction differs from germline at one of its ends, possibly a read error. The CDR3 sequence: CSSSLLSGTGGIYEQYF. CDR3 bases: TGTTCCAGCAGCTTACTCTCCGGGACAGGGGGCATATACGAGCAGTACTTC. The rearrangement uses TRBV7-9 and TRBJ2-7, with 12 bases matching TRBD1. The CDR3 runs to 17 residues. CDR1 is SEHNR, CDR2 FQNEAQ, per germline (reference sequence).

The chain couples TRBV4-2 to TRBJ2-7, with 11 bases lining up with TRBD2. Trimming cost V 1 base and J 3 bases; bases outside gene matches: 2. Germline CDR1 reads LGHNA; CDR2 reads YNFKEQ. The CDR3 is made up of 15 amino acids. The CDR3 DNA is TGTGCCAGCAGCCAAGTTCTAGCGGGAGGCTACGAGCAGTACTTC. Translated: CASSQVLAGGYEQYF.

The V and J genes are TRBV4-1 and TRBJ1-2, with 8 bases aligning to TRBD1. Germline CDR1 MGHRA, CDR2 YSYEKL. The CDR3 has 17 residues. V shed 2 bases, J shed 5 bases, and the junction held 13 bases outside the gene matches. The CDR3: CASSQTPVGQGEYGYTF. CDR3 in DNA: TGCGCCAGCAGCCAAACCCCAGTAGGACAGGGCGAGTATGGCTACACCTTC.

This chain links TRBV29-1 with TRBJ1-1; D remains ambiguous. Trimming took 4 bases from V and 10 from J, leaving 10 bases between them. Germline V CDR1 and CDR2: SQVTM, ANQGSEA. CDR3 length: 10 residues. The CDR3 sequence is CSVGQAGAFF. Written as DNA, the CDR3 is TGCAGCGTTGGGCAGGCTGGAGCTTTCTTT.

The chain has TRBV9 and TRBJ2-3; D is uncertain. This CDR3 has 14 amino acids. Germline V gene lookup returns CDR1 SGDLS and CDR2 YYNGEE. The V end lost 3 bases, the J end lost 0 bases, and 8 bases lay between the germline ends. The CDR3 loop reads CASSGQASTDTQYF. Here the CDR3 DNA reads TGTGCCAGCAGCGGTCAGGCTAGCACAGATACGCAGTATTTT.

V gene TRBV5-4 combines with J gene TRBJ1-1, with a possible D match to TRBD1 (5 bases). Trimming cost V 0 bases and J 8 bases, with 11 bases left between them. The CDR3 is 13 residues long. The V gene's germline CDR1 is SGHNT and CDR2 YYREEE (reference sequence). CDR3 protein: CASSLEGLSEAFF. DNA for the CDR3: TGTGCCAGCAGCTTGGAGGGACTTTCCGAAGCTTTCTTT.

The V and J genes are TRBV12-5 and TRBJ1-5; 9 nucleotides align to TRBD1. V gave up 1 base and J gave up 6 bases; unmatched junction bases: 10. Germline-derived CDR1 and CDR2 are LGHNT and FRNRAP. CDR3 size: 17 residues. In DNA, the CDR3 is TGTGCTAGTGGTTTGGGACAGGACAGGGGCAGAAGTCAGCCCCAGCATTTT. It yields the protein CASGLGQDRGRSQPQHF.

The rearrangement uses TRBV18 and TRBJ2-7, with 12 bases matching TRBD2. This CDR3 has 15 residues. Per germline, CDR1 KGHSH and CDR2 LQKENI. The junction had 7 bases not matched to a gene; V was cut back by 5 bases and J by 5 bases. CDR3 DNA sequence: TGTGCCAGCTCAACTGGACTAGCGGGGACCAACGAGCAGTACTTC. Its protein is CASSTGLAGTNEQYF.

This rearrangement joins TRBV5-1 to TRBJ2-1; a weak D match, TRBD1 (6 bases). Germline V CDR1 and CDR2: SGHRS, YFSETQ. Trimming pared 4 bases from V and 9 bases from J, leaving 17 bases between. The length of the CDR3 is 14 residues. The CDR3 nucleotides read TGCGCCAGCAGCATGGGACCCCCCAGGGGTGAGCAGTTCTTC. Translating gives CASSMGPPRGEQFF. The variable domain in full, with the rest retrieved from reference TRBV5-1 and TRBJ2-1, is KAGVTQTPRYLIKTRGQQVTLSCSPISGHRSVSWYQQTPGQGLQFLFEYFSETQRNKGNFPGRFSGRQFSNSRSEMNVSTLELGDSALYLCASSMGPPRGEQFFGPGTRLTVL.

The chain couples TRBV19 to TRBJ1-4; 11 nucleotides align to TRBD1. From germline, CDR1 is LNHDA and CDR2 SQIVND (reference sequence). The CDR3 is 14 amino acids. V trimming: 9 bases; J trimming: 7 bases; junction bases outside the gene matches: 7. CDR3 in amino acids: CASLGTGGFEKLFF. CDR3 nucleotides: TGTGCCAGCCTGGGGACAGGGGGTTTTGAAAAACTGTTTTTT.

There are a few counts of this clone. The chain combines TRBV5-8 with TRBJ1-5; D ambiguous. Germline values: CDR1 SGHTS, CDR2 YDEGEE. Trimming pared 0 bases from V and 5 bases from J, leaving 18 bases between. This CDR3 has 17 residues. Written as DNA, the CDR3 is TGTGCCAGCAGCTTGGACCCCTCCAGGCCCTCGTATCAGCCCCAGCATTTT. Its translation: CASSLDPSRPSYQPQHF.

The chain carries TRBV19 and TRBJ1-2, with unresolved D. Germline V gene data show CDR1 as LNHDA and CDR2 as SQIVND (reference sequence). The CDR3 extends over 12 amino acids. The V end lost 6 bases, the J end lost 4 bases, and 9 bases lay between the germline ends. This CDR3 is CASRAGPYGYTF. Here the CDR3 DNA reads TGTGCCAGTAGGGCGGGTCCCTATGGCTACACCTTC.

This chain uses TRBV28 with TRBJ2-7, with 9 bases identical to TRBD2. The J segment lost 2 bases and the V segment lost 7 bases, leaving 12 bases of the junction unmatched. CDR3 length equals 16 residues. Germline V gene lookup returns CDR1 MDHEN and CDR2 SYDVKM. CDR3 DNA: TGTGCCAGCATAAAGGGGAGAGTAGCGGGAGCCTACGAGCAGTACTTC. This gives the protein CASIKGRVAGAYEQYF.

The genes are TRBV7-9 and TRBJ2-1, with 9 bases lining up with TRBD1. Germline lookup yields CDR1 SEHNR and CDR2 FQNEAQ (reference sequence). This CDR3 is built from 19 residues. V shed 5 bases, J shed 7 bases, and the junction held 21 bases outside the gene matches. CDR3 DNA: TGTGCCAGCAGCGCAGCCACAGAATGGGACAGGGTAATAAAAAATGAGCAGTTCTTC. Its translation is CASSAATEWDRVIKNEQFF.